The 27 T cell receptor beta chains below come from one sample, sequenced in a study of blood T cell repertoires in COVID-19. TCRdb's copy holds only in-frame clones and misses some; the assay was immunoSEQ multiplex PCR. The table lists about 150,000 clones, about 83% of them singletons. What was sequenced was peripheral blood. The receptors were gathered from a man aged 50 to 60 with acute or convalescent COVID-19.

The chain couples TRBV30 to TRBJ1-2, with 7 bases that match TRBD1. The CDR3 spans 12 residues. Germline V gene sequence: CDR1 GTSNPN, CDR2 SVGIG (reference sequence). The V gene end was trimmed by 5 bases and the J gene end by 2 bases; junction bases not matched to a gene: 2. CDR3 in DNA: TGTGCCTGGGACAGGGCCAACTATGGCTACACCTTC. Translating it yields CAWDRANYGYTF.

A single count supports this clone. This chain's CDR3 is CASSLDFARGYTF. The CDR3 coding sequence is TGCGCCAGCAGCTTGGACTTTGCGCGCGGCTACACCTTC. The chain combines TRBV5-1 with TRBJ1-2; D ambiguous. The germline gives CDR1 SGHRS, CDR2 YFSETQ. The V gene lost 0 bases and the J gene lost 8 bases, with 11 bases spanning the gap. CDR3 length equals 13 residues.

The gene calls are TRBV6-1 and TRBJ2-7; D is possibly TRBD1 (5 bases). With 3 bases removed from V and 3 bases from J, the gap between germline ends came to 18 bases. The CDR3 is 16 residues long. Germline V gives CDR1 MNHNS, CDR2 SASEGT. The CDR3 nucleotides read TGTGCCAGCAGTGACCCACTTACAGGCCTCGACTACGAGCAGTACGTC. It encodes CASSDPLTGLDYEQYV.

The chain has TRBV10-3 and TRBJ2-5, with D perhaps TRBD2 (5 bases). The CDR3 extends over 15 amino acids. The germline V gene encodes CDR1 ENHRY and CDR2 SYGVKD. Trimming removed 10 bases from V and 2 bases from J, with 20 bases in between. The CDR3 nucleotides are TGTGCCAGCAGGAGGCAAATCGTACCGCAAGAGACCCAGTACTTC. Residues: CASRRQIVPQETQYF.

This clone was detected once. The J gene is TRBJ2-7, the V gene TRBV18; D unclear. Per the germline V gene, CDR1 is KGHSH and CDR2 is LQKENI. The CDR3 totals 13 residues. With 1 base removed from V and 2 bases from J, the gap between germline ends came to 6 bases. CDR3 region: CASSPRQAYEQYF. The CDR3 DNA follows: TGTGCCAGCTCACCACGACAAGCCTACGAGCAGTACTTC.

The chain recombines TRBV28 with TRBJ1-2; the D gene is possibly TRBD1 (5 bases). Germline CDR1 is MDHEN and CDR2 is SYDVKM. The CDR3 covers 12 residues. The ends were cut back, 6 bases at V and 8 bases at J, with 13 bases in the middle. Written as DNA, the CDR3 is TGTGCCAGCAGGACAGAACGGTACGGCTACACCTTC. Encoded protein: CASRTERYGYTF.

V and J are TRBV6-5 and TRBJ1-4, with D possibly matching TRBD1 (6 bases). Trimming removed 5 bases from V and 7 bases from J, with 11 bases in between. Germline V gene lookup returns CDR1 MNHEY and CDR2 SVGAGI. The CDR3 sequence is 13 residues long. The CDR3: CASSQGRVEKLFF. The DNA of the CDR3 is TGTGCCAGCAGTCAGGGGCGCGTTGAAAAACTGTTTTTT.

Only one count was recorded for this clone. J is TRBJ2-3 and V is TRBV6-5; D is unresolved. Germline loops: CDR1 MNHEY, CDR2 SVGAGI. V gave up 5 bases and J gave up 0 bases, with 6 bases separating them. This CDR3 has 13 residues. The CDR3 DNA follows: TGTGCCAGCAGTCCACAGAGCACAGATACGCAGTATTTT. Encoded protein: CASSPQSTDTQYF.

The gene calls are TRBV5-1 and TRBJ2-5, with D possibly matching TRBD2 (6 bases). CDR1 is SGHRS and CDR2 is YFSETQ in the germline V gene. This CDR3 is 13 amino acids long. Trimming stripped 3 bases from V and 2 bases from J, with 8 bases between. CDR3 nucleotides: TGCGCCAGCAGCTATAGCGGACAAGAGACCCAGTACTTC. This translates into CASSYSGQETQYF.

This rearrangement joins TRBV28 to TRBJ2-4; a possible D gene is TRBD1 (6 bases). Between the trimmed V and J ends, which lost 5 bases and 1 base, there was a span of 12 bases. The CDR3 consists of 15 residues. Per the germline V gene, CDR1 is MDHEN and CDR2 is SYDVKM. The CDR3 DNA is TGTGCCAGCAGTCCGCAGGGGTTCGCCAAAAACATTCAGTACTTC. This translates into CASSPQGFAKNIQYF.

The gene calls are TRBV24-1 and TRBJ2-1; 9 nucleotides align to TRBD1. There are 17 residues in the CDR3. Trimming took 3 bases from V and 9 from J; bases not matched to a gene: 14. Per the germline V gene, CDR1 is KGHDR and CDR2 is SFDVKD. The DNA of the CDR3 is TGTGCCACCAGTGATCCGGTAACCGGGACAGGGAAGGGTGAGCAGTTCTTC. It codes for CATSDPVTGTGKGEQFF.

CDR3 coding DNA: TGTGCCAGCTCACCCCGGACTGGGGTGGCAGATACGCAGTATTTT. Its protein is CASSPRTGVADTQYF. The chain has TRBV18 and TRBJ2-3; maybe TRBD2 (5 bases). Per germline, CDR1 KGHSH and CDR2 LQKENI. CDR3 size: 15 residues. V dropped 3 bases and J dropped 4 bases, with 14 bases sitting between them.

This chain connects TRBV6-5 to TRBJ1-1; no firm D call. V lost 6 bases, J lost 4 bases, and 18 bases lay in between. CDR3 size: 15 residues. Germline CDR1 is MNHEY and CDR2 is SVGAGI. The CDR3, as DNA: TGTGCCAGCAGAAATGAACCCCTCTCGGGCACTGAAGCTTTCTTT. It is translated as CASRNEPLSGTEAFF.

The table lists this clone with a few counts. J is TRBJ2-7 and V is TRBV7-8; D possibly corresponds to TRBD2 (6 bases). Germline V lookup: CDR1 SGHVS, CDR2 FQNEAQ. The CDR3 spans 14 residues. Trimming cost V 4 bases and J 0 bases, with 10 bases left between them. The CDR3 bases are TGTGCCAGCAGCTCGGGACTGAACTCCTACGAGCAGTACTTC. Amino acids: CASSSGLNSYEQYF.

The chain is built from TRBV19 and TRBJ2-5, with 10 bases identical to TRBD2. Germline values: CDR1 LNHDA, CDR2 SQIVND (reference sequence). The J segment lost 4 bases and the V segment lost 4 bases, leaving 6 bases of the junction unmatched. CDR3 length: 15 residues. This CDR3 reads CASSRVSGGRETQYF. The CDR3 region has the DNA TGTGCCAGTAGTAGGGTTAGCGGGGGGCGAGAGACCCAGTACTTC.

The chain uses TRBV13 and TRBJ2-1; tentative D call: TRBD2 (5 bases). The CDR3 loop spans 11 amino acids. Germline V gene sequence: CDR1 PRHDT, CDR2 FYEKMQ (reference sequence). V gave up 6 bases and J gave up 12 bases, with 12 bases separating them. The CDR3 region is CASSTGMGQFF. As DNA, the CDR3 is TGTGCCAGCAGTACCGGGATGGGGCAGTTCTTC.

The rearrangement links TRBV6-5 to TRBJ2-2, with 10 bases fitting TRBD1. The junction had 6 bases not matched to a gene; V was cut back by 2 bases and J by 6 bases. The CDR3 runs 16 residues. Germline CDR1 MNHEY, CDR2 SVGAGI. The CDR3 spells CASSYTPGTGAGELFF. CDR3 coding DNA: TGTGCCAGCAGTTACACCCCCGGGACAGGGGCCGGGGAGCTGTTTTTT.

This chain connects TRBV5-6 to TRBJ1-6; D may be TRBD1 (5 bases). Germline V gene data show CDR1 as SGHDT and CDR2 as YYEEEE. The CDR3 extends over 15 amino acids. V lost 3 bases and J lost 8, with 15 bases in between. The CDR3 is CASSSTFSGDSPLHF. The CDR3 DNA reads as TGTGCCAGCAGCTCCACTTTCTCGGGGGATTCACCCCTCCACTTT.

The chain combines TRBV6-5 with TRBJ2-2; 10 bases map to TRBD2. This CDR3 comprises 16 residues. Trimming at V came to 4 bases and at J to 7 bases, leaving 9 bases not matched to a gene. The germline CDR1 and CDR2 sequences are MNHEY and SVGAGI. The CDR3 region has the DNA TGTGCCAGCAGTTCTAAACGACTAGCGGGCTTCGGGGAGCTGTTTTTT. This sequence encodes CASSSKRLAGFGELFF.

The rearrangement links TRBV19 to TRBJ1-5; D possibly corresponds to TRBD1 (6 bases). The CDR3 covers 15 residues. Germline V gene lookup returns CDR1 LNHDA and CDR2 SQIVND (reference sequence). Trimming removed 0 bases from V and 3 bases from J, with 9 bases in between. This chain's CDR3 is CASSIENRVNQPQHF. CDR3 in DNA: TGTGCCAGTAGTATAGAGAACAGGGTCAATCAGCCCCAGCATTTT.

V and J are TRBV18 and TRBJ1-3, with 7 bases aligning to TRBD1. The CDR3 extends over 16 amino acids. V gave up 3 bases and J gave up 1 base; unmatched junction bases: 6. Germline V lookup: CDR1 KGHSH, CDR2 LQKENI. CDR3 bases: TGTGCCAGCTCACCCCAACAGGGGAAGTCTGGAAACACCATATATTTT. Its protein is CASSPQQGKSGNTIYF.

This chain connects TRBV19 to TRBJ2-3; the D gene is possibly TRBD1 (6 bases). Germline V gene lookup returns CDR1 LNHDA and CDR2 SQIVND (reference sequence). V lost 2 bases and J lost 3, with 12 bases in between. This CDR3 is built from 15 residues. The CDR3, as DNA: TGTGCCAGTAGTATAAGAACAGGGATTACAGATACGCAGTATTTT. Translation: CASSIRTGITDTQYF.

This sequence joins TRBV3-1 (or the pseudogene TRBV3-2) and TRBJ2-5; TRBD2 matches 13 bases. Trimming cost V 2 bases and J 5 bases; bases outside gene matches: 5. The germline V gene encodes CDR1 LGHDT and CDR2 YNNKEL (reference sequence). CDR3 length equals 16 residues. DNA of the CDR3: TGTGCCAGCAGCCAAACTAGCGGGGGGGCTGGGGAGACCCAGTACTTC. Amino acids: CASSQTSGGAGETQYF.

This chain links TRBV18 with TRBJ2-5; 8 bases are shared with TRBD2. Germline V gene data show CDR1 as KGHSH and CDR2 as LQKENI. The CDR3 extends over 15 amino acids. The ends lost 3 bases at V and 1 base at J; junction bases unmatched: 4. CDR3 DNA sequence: TGTGCCAGCTCACCCCGAGCGGGGGTCCAAGAGACCCAGTACTTC. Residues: CASSPRAGVQETQYF.

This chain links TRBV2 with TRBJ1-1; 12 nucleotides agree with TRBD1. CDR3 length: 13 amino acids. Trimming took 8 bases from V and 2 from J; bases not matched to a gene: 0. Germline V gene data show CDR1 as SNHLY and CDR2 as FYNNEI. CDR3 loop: CASGTGGNTEAFF. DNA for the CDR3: TGTGCCAGCGGGACAGGGGGCAACACTGAAGCTTTCTTT.

DNA of the CDR3: TGTGCCATCCCGCCCCCCGACAGGCCCTATGGCTACACCTTC. Translated: CAIPPPDRPYGYTF. The chain combines TRBV27 with TRBJ1-2, with D maybe TRBD1 (6 bases). This CDR3 has 14 residues. Trimming shortened V by 10 bases and J by 4 bases, and 19 bases separated the two germline ends. The germline gives CDR1 MNHEY, CDR2 SMNVEV (reference sequence).

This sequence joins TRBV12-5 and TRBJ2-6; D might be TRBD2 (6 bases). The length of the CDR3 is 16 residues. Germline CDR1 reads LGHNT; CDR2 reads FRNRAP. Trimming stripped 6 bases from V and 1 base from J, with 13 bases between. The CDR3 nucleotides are TGTGCTAGTGGGGGGACTGCATTATCTGGGGCCAACGTCCTGACTTTC. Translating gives CASGGTALSGANVLTF.